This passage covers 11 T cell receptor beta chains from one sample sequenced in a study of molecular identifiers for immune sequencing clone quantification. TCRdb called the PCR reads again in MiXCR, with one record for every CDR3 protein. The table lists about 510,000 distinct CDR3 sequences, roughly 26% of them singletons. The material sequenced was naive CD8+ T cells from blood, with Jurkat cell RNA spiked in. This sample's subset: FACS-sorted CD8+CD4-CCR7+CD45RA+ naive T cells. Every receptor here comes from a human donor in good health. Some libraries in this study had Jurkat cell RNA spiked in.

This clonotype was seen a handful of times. The CDR3 coding sequence is TGTGCCAGCAGACTCGTTGGAGCCGGAGGTCAGCCCCAGCATTTT. Amino acid sequence: CASRLVGAGGQPQHF. The J gene is TRBJ1-5, the V gene TRBV27; unclear D gene. Looked up from germline, CDR1 is MNHEY and CDR2 is SMNVEV (reference sequence). The length of the CDR3 is 15 residues. Trimming removed 6 bases at V and 6 bases at J, with 18 bases between.

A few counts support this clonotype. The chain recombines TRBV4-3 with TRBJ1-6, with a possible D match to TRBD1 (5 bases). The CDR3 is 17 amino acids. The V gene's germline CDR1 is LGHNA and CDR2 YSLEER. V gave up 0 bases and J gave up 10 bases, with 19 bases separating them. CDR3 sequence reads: CASSQEFGAGIDSPLHF. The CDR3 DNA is TGCGCCAGCAGCCAAGAATTCGGGGCCGGGATCGACTCACCCCTCCACTTT.

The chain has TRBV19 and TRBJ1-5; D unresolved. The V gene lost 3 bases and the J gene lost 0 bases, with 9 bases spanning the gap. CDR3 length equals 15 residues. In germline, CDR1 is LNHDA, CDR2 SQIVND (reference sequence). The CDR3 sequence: CASSIAEYSNQPQHF. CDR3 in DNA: TGTGCCAGTAGTATTGCCGAGTATAGCAATCAGCCCCAGCATTTT. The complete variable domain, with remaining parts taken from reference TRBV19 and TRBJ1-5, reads DGGITQSPKYLFRKEGQNVTLSCEQNLNHDAMYWYRQDPGQGLRLIYYSQIVNDFQKGDIAEGYSVSREKKESFPLTVTSAQKNPTAFYLCASSIAEYSNQPQHFGDGTRLSIL.

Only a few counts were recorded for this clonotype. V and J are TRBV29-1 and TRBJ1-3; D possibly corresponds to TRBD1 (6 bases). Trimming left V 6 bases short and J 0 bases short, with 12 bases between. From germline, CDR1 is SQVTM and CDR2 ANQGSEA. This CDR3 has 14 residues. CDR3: CSVPRGSSGNTIYF. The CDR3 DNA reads TGCAGCGTCCCCAGGGGCAGCTCTGGAAACACCATATATTTT.

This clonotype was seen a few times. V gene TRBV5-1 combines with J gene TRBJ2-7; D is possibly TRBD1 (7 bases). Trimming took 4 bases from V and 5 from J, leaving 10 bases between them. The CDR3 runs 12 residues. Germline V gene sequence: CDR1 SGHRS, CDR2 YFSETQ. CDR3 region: CASSARGDEQYF. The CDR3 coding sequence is TGCGCCAGCAGCGCCAGGGGGGACGAGCAGTACTTC.

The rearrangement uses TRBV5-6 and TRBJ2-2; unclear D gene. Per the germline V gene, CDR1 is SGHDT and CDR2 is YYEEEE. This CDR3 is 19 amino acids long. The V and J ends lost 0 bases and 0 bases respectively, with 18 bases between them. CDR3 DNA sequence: TGTGCCAGCAGCTTGGAGAGCGACATCCCGCGCCCGAACACCGGGGAGCTGTTTTTT. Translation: CASSLESDIPRPNTGELFF. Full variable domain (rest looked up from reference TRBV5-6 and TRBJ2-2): DAGVTQSPTHLIKTRGQQVTLRCSPKSGHDTVSWYQQALGQGPQFIFQYYEEEERQRGNFPDRFSGHQFPNYSSELNVNALLLGDSALYLCASSLESDIPRPNTGELFFGEGSRLTVL.

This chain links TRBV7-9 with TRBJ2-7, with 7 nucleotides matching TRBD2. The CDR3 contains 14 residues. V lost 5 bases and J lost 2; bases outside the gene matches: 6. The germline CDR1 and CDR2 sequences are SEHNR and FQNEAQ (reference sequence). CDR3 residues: CASSPTAGTYEQYF. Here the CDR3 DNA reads TGTGCCAGCAGCCCAACAGCGGGAACCTACGAGCAGTACTTC.

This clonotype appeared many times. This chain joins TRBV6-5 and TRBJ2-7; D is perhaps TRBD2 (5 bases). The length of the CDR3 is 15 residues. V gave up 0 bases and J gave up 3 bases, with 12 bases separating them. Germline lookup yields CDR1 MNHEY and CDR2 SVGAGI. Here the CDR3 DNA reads TGTGCCAGCAGTTACTCGAGTAGTGGGAGCTACGAGCAGTACTTC. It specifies CASSYSSSGSYEQYF.

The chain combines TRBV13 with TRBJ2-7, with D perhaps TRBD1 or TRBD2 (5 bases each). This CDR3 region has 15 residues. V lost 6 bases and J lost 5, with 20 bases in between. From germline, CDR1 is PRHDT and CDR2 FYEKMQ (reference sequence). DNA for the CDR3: TGTGCCAGCAGTATGGAACGGGGAAGGGGCGACGAGCAGTACTTC. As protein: CASSMERGRGDEQYF.

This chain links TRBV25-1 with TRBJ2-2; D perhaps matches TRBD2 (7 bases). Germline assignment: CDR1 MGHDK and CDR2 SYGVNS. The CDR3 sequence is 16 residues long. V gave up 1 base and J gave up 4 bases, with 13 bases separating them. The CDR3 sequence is CASSEWGGSSTGELFF. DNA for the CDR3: TGTGCCAGCAGTGAATGGGGGGGCTCGAGCACCGGGGAGCTGTTTTTT.

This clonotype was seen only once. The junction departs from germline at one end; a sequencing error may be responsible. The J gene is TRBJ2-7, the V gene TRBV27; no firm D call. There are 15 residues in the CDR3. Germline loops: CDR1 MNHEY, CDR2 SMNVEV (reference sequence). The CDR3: CASLPQKGRSYELYF. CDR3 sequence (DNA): TGTGCCAGCCTCCCCCAAAAGGGCCGGTCCTACGAGCTGTACTTC.